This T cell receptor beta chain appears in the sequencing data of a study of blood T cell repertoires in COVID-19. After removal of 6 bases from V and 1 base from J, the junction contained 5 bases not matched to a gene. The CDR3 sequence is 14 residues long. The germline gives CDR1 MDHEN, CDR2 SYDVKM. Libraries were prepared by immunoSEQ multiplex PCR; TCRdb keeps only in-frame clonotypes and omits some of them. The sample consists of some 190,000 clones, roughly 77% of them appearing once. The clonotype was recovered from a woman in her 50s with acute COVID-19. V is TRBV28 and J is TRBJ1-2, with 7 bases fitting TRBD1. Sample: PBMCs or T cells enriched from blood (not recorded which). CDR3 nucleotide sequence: TGTGCCAGCAGATCTGGACAGGATAACTATGGCTACACCTTC. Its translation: CASRSGQDNYGYTF.